The 23 T cell receptor beta chains presented below share a single source sample, sequenced in a study of T cells in Graves' hyperthyroidism and ophthalmopathy. TCR beta CDR3 sequences were amplified from RNA transcripts. With the HTBI primer set, the TCR CDR3 went through a first round of RT-PCR. TCRdb independently ran MiXCR on the multiplex PCR reads; one entry per CDR3 protein. The sample lists roughly 300,000 distinct CDR3 sequences, over 15% seen once, with less than 65% in the top ten. The sequencing input was blood. The receptors originated from a woman aged 45-59 years with Graves' hyperthyroidism.

V usage is TRBV3-1 and J usage is TRBJ1-5; D is possibly TRBD1 (5 bases). From germline, CDR1 is LGHDT and CDR2 YNNKEL (reference sequence). This CDR3 is 14 amino acids long. Trimming shortened V by 0 bases and J by 6 bases, and 9 bases separated the two germline ends. CDR3 residues: CASSQDAGSQPQHF. CDR3 coding DNA: TGTGCCAGCAGCCAAGATGCAGGGTCTCAGCCCCAGCATTTT. Supplemented by reference TRBV3-1 and TRBJ1-5, the full variable domain reads DTAVSQTPKYLVTQMGNDKSIKCEQNLGHDTMYWYKQDSKKFLKIMFSYNNKELIINETVPNRFSPKSPDKAHLNLHINSLELGDSAVYFCASSQDAGSQPQHFGDGTRLSIL.

V usage is TRBV12-5 and J usage is TRBJ2-1, with D perhaps matching TRBD1 or TRBD2 (6 bases each). The CDR3 runs 16 residues. Germline V lookup: CDR1 LGHNT, CDR2 FRNRAP. Trimming shortened V by 6 bases and J by 3 bases, and 18 bases separated the two germline ends. In DNA form, the CDR3 reads TGTGCTAGTGGAGAGGTGGGGGGCGCGGACTACAATGAGCAGTTCTTC. This translates into CASGEVGGADYNEQFF.

This clonotype was seen repeatedly, ten times or more. The gene calls are TRBV6-1 and TRBJ1-1, with a tentative D call TRBD1 (5 bases). CDR3 length: 15 amino acids. Germline V gene data show CDR1 as MNHNS and CDR2 as SASEGT. Trimming stripped 3 bases from V and 1 base from J, with 12 bases between. CDR3 coding DNA: TGTGCCAGCAGTGAGCGTGACAGAGCGAACACTGAAGCTTTCTTT. The encoded protein is CASSERDRANTEAFF.

This clonotype has a handful of counts. The chain has TRBV6-1 and TRBJ2-7, with D hard to call. This CDR3 is built from 12 residues. Trimming pared 6 bases from V and 2 bases from J, leaving 8 bases between. Germline loops: CDR1 MNHNS, CDR2 SASEGT. The CDR3 DNA reads TGTGCCAGCAGAGGTGAACCCTACGAGCAGTACTTC. Translating it yields CASRGEPYEQYF.

This clonotype was picked up a small number of times. The chain uses TRBV4-1 and TRBJ2-2, with TRBD1 as a possible D gene (5 bases). Germline lookup yields CDR1 MGHRA and CDR2 YSYEKL. Trimming removed 0 bases from V and 0 bases from J, with 11 bases in between. The CDR3 spans 17 residues. Here the CDR3 DNA reads TGCGCCAGCAGCCAAGATCCAGGCAGGGCGAACACCGGGGAGCTGTTTTTT. As protein: CASSQDPGRANTGELFF.

At least ten counts were recorded for this clonotype. This chain connects TRBV20-1 to TRBJ2-5, with 14 positions matching TRBD2. This CDR3 contains 16 residues. The V segment lost 8 bases and the J segment 1 base; nucleotides outside the gene matches: 9. CDR1 and CDR2 (germline): DFQATT, SNEGSKA (reference sequence). The CDR3 nucleotides are TGCAGTCCAGCCCCGACTAGCGGGAGGGGCCAAGAGACCCAGTACTTC. This codes for CSPAPTSGRGQETQYF.

The rearrangement uses TRBV5-1 and TRBJ2-3; no firm D call. V was cut by 0 bases and J by 0 bases, with 14 bases left in between. Germline V gives CDR1 SGHRS, CDR2 YFSETQ. The CDR3 length is 17 residues. The CDR3 DNA reads as TGCGCCAGCAGCTTGGCTTTGGTAACGACTAGCACAGATACGCAGTATTTT. Translated: CASSLALVTTSTDTQYF.

This clonotype was counted between two and nine times. The CDR3 is CASSLGQGFDEQFF. CDR3 nucleotide sequence: TGCGCCAGCAGCTTAGGACAGGGGTTCGATGAGCAGTTCTTC. V gene TRBV5-1 combines with J gene TRBJ2-1; 9 nucleotides align to TRBD1. In germline, CDR1 is SGHRS, CDR2 YFSETQ. There are 14 residues in the CDR3. Unmatched junction bases numbered 5, after V lost 2 bases and J lost 8 bases.

In regard to this clonotype: Given a much more abundant clone one base away, this may be a read error. This chain connects TRBV28 to TRBJ2-7, with 9 bases identical to TRBD2. The V gene end was trimmed by 7 bases and the J gene end by 6 bases; junction bases not matched to a gene: 10. The CDR3 loop spans 14 amino acids. CDR1 and CDR2 from the germline V gene are MDHEN and SYDVKM. The CDR3 DNA follows: TGTGCCAGCAAGAAACCGGGACTAGCAGCCGAGCAGTACTTC. As protein: CASKKPGLAAEQYF.

Ten or more counts support this clonotype. CDR3 sequence reads: CASSFVGGRYEQYF. The CDR3, as DNA: TGTGCCAGCAGTTTTGTAGGGGGCAGGTACGAGCAGTACTTC. This chain joins TRBV28 and TRBJ2-7; 7 positions match TRBD1. Germline assignment: CDR1 MDHEN and CDR2 SYDVKM. The CDR3 loop spans 14 amino acids. Trimming at V came to 3 bases and at J to 4 bases, leaving 6 bases not matched to a gene. Based on the CDR3 plus reference TRBV28 and TRBJ2-7, the full variable domain is DVKVTQSSRYLVKRTGEKVFLECVQDMDHENMFWYRQDPGLGLRLIYFSYDVKMKEKGDIPEGYSVSREKKERFSLILESASTNQTSMYLCASSFVGGRYEQYFGPGTRLTVT.

Comment on this clonotype: A junction boundary mismatches the germline segment, possibly from a read error. The CDR3 DNA sequence: TGTGCTAGCAGCTTAATACAGGGGGGTTCGGAGACCCAGTACTTC. It yields the protein CASSLIQGGSETQYF. The chain uses TRBV7-7 and TRBJ2-5; TRBD1 matches 8 bases. The germline V gene encodes CDR1 SSHAT and CDR2 FNYEAQ (reference sequence). The CDR3 has 15 residues.

The V gene is TRBV28, the J gene TRBJ2-7; TRBD1 might be the D (6 bases). The CDR3 totals 14 residues. V dropped 2 bases and J dropped 2 bases, with 10 bases sitting between them. Per germline, CDR1 MDHEN and CDR2 SYDVKM. CDR3 sequence: CASSLRGHTYEQYF. For the CDR3, the DNA is TGTGCCAGCAGTTTAAGGGGACACACCTACGAGCAGTACTTC.

This clonotype was counted between two and nine times. V is TRBV7-6 and J is TRBJ2-1, with 12 bases aligning to TRBD2. V gave up 1 base and J gave up 3 bases; unmatched junction bases: 10. The CDR3 has 19 residues. CDR1 and CDR2 from the germline V gene are SGHVS and FNYEAQ. CDR3 nucleotides: TGTGCCAGCAGCTTAGATCTAGCGGGGGGGCGTTTAGGCTACAATGAGCAGTTCTTC. It is translated as CASSLDLAGGRLGYNEQFF.

The V call is TRBV9, the J call TRBJ1-2, with D tentatively TRBD1 (6 bases). CDR3 length: 14 amino acids. Germline V CDR1 and CDR2: SGDLS, YYNGEE. V lost 8 bases, J lost 3 bases, and 17 bases lay in between. The chain's CDR3 is CASSRDTADYGYTF. The CDR3 DNA reads as TGTGCCAGTTCCCGGGACACTGCGGACTATGGCTACACCTTC.

This clonotype was seen repeatedly, ten times or more. The CDR3 DNA follows: TGCGCCAGCAGCATGGGGGGGACAGGGGCCTCCTACGAGCAGTACGTC. Its protein product is CASSMGGTGASYEQYV. The chain combines TRBV5-1 with TRBJ2-7; 10 bases are a match to TRBD1. Germline CDR1 SGHRS, CDR2 YFSETQ. V was clipped by 4 bases and J by 0 bases; unmatched bases: 7. The CDR3 totals 16 residues.

V is TRBV5-1 and J is TRBJ2-1; TRBD2 might be the D (7 bases). With 4 bases removed from V and 6 bases from J, the gap between germline ends came to 17 bases. The CDR3 runs 15 residues. Germline values: CDR1 SGHRS, CDR2 YFSETQ. CDR3 protein: CASSPAGGAFNEQFF. CDR3 nucleotide sequence: TGCGCCAGCAGCCCGGCTGGGGGGGCGTTCAATGAGCAGTTCTTC.

This clonotype was observed at least ten times. The V call is TRBV12-3 or TRBV12-4, the J call TRBJ2-7, with D hard to call. V was trimmed by 3 bases and J by 5 bases, leaving 17 bases between them. CDR3 length equals 15 residues. The CDR3 reads CASSFVTRGVDEQYF. The CDR3 DNA reads as TGTGCCAGCAGTTTTGTGACTCGTGGCGTGGACGAGCAGTACTTC.

The gene calls are TRBV5-1 and TRBJ2-7, with 9 bases matching TRBD2. The V and J ends lost 0 bases and 3 bases, in that order; junction bases with no gene match: 7. From germline, CDR1 is SGHRS and CDR2 YFSETQ. This CDR3 is 16 amino acids long. The CDR3 nucleotides are TGCGCCAGCAGCTTGGGGGGGACTAGCAGTATCTACGAGCAGTACTTC. This translates into CASSLGGTSSIYEQYF.

This clonotype has only a few counts. The rearrangement uses TRBV5-1 and TRBJ2-2; possible D gene TRBD1, 6 bases. The germline gives CDR1 SGHRS, CDR2 YFSETQ. This CDR3 has 15 residues. The germline V and J ends were trimmed by 0 bases and 6 bases, with 12 bases remaining between them. The CDR3 sequence is CASSLGRGLSGELFF. Written as DNA, the CDR3 is TGCGCCAGCAGCTTGGGCAGGGGCCTGTCCGGGGAGCTGTTTTTT.

Comment on this clonotype: With a much larger clone just one base away, this may be a read error. This chain connects TRBV18 to TRBJ2-3; D could derive from TRBD1 or TRBD2 (5 bases each). There are 15 residues in the CDR3. Looked up from germline, CDR1 is KGHSH and CDR2 is LQKENI. This CDR3 reads CASSLRDGYTGTQYF. For the CDR3, the DNA is TGTGCCAGCTCACTACGGGACGGGTACACAGGTACGCAGTATTTT.

This clonotype was counted a few times. This sequence joins TRBV28 and TRBJ2-2; weak D call: TRBD2 (5 bases). Germline V gene lookup returns CDR1 MDHEN and CDR2 SYDVKM. The CDR3 length is 14 residues. V gave up 6 bases and J gave up 2 bases, with 10 bases separating them. The CDR3 loop reads CASREESNTGELFF. As DNA, the CDR3 is TGTGCCAGCAGGGAGGAGTCAAACACCGGGGAGCTGTTTTTT.

This clonotype was seen ten or more times. The chain carries TRBV13 and TRBJ2-7; 10 bases line up with TRBD1. This CDR3 comprises 14 residues. The V gene's germline CDR1 is PRHDT and CDR2 FYEKMQ (reference sequence). The V and J ends lost 5 bases and 7 bases, in that order; junction bases with no gene match: 8. This CDR3 reads CASSPPDRGREQYF. The DNA for the CDR3 is TGTGCCAGCAGCCCCCCAGACAGGGGGCGGGAGCAGTACTTC.

This clonotype showed up many times. The chain couples TRBV28 to TRBJ2-2; D unclear. CDR3 length: 15 residues. Trimming removed 7 bases from V and 2 bases from J, with 14 bases in between. Germline loops: CDR1 MDHEN, CDR2 SYDVKM. The CDR3 DNA sequence: TGTGCCAGCACCTTAGGCTCCCTCAACACCGGGGAGCTGTTTTTT. This translates into CASTLGSLNTGELFF.